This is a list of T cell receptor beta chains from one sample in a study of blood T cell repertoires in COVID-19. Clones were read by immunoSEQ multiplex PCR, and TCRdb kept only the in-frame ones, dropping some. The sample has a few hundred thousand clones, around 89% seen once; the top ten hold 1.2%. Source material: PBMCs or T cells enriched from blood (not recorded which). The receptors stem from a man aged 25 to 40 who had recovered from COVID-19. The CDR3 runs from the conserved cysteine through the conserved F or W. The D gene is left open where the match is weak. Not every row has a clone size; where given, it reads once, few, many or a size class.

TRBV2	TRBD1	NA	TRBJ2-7	TGTGCCAGCAGTTTAACAGGGGTCCACGAGCAGTACTTC	CASSLTGVHEQYF
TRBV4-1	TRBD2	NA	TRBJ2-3	TGCGCCAGCAGCCAAAACCTAGCGGGAGCCACAGATACGCAGTATTTT	CASSQNLAGATDTQYF
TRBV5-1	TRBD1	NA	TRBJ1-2	TGCGCCAGCAGCCCCGGGACAGGGAGCGGCTACACCTTC	CASSPGTGSGYTF
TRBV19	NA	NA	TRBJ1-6	TGTGCCAGTAGGCCAGACACAGGGATTGGTTCACCCCTCCACTTT	CASRPDTGIGSPLHF
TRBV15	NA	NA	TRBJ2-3	TGTGCCACCATGAAACGGGTGGCGGATACGCAGTATTTT	CATMKRVADTQYF
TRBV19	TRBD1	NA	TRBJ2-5	TGTGCCAGTATGGCGGGACAGGGGGCCCCTGAGACCCAGTACTTC	CASMAGQGAPETQYF
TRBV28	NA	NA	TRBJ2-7	TGTGCCAGCAGCGGGGGGCGCAACTACGAGCAGTACTTC	CASSGGRNYEQYF
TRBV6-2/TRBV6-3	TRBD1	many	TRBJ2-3	TGTGCCAGCAGTACAGGGGATGGGCCAGATACGCAGTATTTT	CASSTGDGPDTQYF
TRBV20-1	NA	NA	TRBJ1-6	TGCAGTGCTAGTGGCGGAGTTAATTCACCCCTCCACTTT	CSASGGVNSPLHF
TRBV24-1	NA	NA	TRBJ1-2	TGTGCCACCAGTGACCGGGGATGGGGCTACACCTTC	CATSDRGWGYTF
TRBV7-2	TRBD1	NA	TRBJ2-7	TGTGCCAGCAACTTCGGGACAGGGTCCTACGAGCAGTACTTC	CASNFGTGSYEQYF
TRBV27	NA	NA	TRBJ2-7	TGTGCCAGCAGTTTAATGCGGGGATTCTCCTACGAGCAGTACTTC	CASSLMRGFSYEQYF
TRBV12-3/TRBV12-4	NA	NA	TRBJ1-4	TGTGCCAGCAGTTTTTGGCAGAACCGGGAACTGTTTTTT	CASSFWQNRELFF
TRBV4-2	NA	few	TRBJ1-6	TGTGCCAGTCGGGGGGCCCGGCCGAATTCACCCCTCCACTTT	CASRGARPNSPLHF
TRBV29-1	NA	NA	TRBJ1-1	TGCAGCGCTGCGGAACTTCAAGGGGGCACTGAAGCTTTCTTT	CSAAELQGGTEAFF
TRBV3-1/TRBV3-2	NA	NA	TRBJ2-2	TGTGCCAGCAGCCACTGGTACTCCCAGAACACCGGGGAGCTGTTTTTT	CASSHWYSQNTGELFF
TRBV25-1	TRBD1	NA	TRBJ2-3	TGTGCCAGCAGGGAGACAGGGTACGCAGATACGCAGTATTTT	CASRETGYADTQYF
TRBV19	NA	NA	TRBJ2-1	TGTGCCAGTAGTATAGATTTTGCGGCTGAGCAGTTCTTC	CASSIDFAAEQFF
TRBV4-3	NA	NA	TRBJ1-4	TGCGCCAGCAGCCAAGATGGGGCGGACCTATCTGAAAAACTGTTTTTT	CASSQDGADLSEKLFF
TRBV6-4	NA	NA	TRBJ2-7	TGTGCCAGCAGTGAAATAACAGGGATCCACGAGCAGTACTTC	CASSEITGIHEQYF
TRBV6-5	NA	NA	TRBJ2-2	TGTGCCAGCAGTTCGGGATTCAACACCGGGGAGCTGTTTTTT	CASSSGFNTGELFF
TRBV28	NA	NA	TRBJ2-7	TGTGCCAGCAGTTCATACTCATACCGGGACTCTACCTACGAGCAGTACTTC	CASSSYSYRDSTYEQYF